The 10 T cell receptor beta chains below were found in one sample sequenced in a study of T cell responses to AZD1222 COVID-19 vaccine. Sequencing was performed with immunoSEQ multiplex PCR; in TCRdb, only in-frame clones are kept and a portion is missing. In the table there are 52,000 or so clones, approximately 84% of which are singletons. The source was peripheral blood, collected on day 0 of AZD1222 vaccination. The receptor set was obtained from an adult in good health.

This chain links TRBV4-1 with TRBJ1-4; D is unclear. Germline-derived CDR1 and CDR2 are MGHRA and YSYEKL. The length of the CDR3 is 15 residues. V gave up 4 bases and J gave up 0 bases, with 9 bases separating them. The CDR3 DNA follows: TGCGCCAGCAGCCGTGTAGCGTCAACTAATGAAAAACTGTTTTTT. Translation gives CASSRVASTNEKLFF.

DNA for the CDR3: TGTGCCAGTAGTATAGTCGACGGCTACACCTTC. Its translation: CASSIVDGYTF. The genes are TRBV19 and TRBJ1-2; D call uncertain. Trimming removed 1 base at V and 8 bases at J, with 5 bases between. This CDR3 comprises 11 residues. Germline CDR1 LNHDA, CDR2 SQIVND (reference sequence).

The chain joins TRBV11-3 to TRBJ2-7; no clear D gene. Germline assignment: CDR1 SGHNT and CDR2 YENEEA. The CDR3 spans 13 residues. Deletions cut 4 bases from V and 2 bases from J, with 9 bases between. The CDR3 reads CASSSPDAYEQYF. In nucleotides, the CDR3 is TGTGCCAGCAGCTCCCCGGACGCCTACGAGCAGTACTTC.

This clone was detected a few times. This chain joins TRBV11-2 and TRBJ2-1; 8 bases fit TRBD2. The germline gives CDR1 SGHAT, CDR2 FQNNGV. This CDR3 region has 15 residues. Germline trimming cut 5 bases from V and 3 bases from J; bases unmatched to any gene: 6. CDR3: CASSPRGGSYNEQFF. CDR3 nucleotides: TGTGCCAGCAGCCCCCGGGGGGGGAGCTACAATGAGCAGTTCTTC.

This clone turned up a few times. This chain joins TRBV6-5 and TRBJ2-1; 11 bases are a match to TRBD2. Germline lookup yields CDR1 MNHEY and CDR2 SVGAGI. J was trimmed by 16 bases and V by 6 bases; bases with no gene match: 11. The CDR3 has 13 amino acids. CDR3 sequence: CASSDLAGGPRFF. In DNA, the CDR3 is TGTGCCAGCAGCGACCTAGCGGGAGGCCCGCGCTTCTTC.

The rearrangement links TRBV7-2 to TRBJ1-2, with D hard to call. CDR3 length: 14 amino acids. V was trimmed by 1 base and J by 3 bases, leaving 9 bases between them. CDR1 and CDR2 (germline): SGHTA, FQGNSA. CDR3 in DNA: TGTGCCAGCAGCTTAGAGGGCAGACACTATGGCTACACCTTC. Protein sequence: CASSLEGRHYGYTF.

This clone is labeled medium-sized (0.01 to 0.1%). The genes are TRBV7-9 and TRBJ2-7; D tentatively reads TRBD1 or TRBD2 (5 bases each). The CDR3 is 12 residues long. The germline CDR1 and CDR2 sequences are SEHNR and FQNEAQ (reference sequence). V shed 5 bases and J shed 11 bases, with 16 bases lying between them. CDR3 protein: CASSPGLAGKYF. The DNA of the CDR3 is TGTGCCAGCAGCCCGGGGCTGGCAGGGAAGTACTTC. The entire variable domain, with the rest obtained from reference TRBV7-9 and TRBJ2-7, is as follows: DTGVSQNPRHKITKRGQNVTFRCDPISEHNRLYWYRQTLGQGPEFLTYFQNEAQLEKSRLLSDRFSAERPKGSFSTLEIQRTEQGDSAMYLCASSPGLAGKYFGPGTRLTVT.

CDR3 nucleotides: TGTGCCAGTAGTATTGGCCCAGATACGCAGTATTTT. Its translation: CASSIGPDTQYF. The rearrangement joins TRBV19 to TRBJ2-3; D gene uncertain. The germline V gene encodes CDR1 LNHDA and CDR2 SQIVND (reference sequence). The CDR3 runs 12 residues. Trimming took 3 bases from V and 4 from J, leaving 5 bases between them.

Only a few counts were recorded for this clone. CDR3 residues: CASSQDLQQPQHF. CDR3 bases: TGTGCCAGCAGCCAAGATCTACAGCAGCCCCAGCATTTT. The chain recombines TRBV3-1 (or the pseudogene TRBV3-2) with TRBJ1-5; no definite D call. Trimming left V 0 bases short and J 7 bases short, with 7 bases between. This CDR3 contains 13 residues. The germline CDR1 and CDR2 sequences are LGHDT and YNNKEL (reference sequence).

This sequence joins TRBV6-1 and TRBJ2-2; D not certain. Trimming stripped 2 bases from V and 1 base from J, with 8 bases between. Germline values: CDR1 MNHNS, CDR2 SASEGT. The CDR3 runs 15 residues. This CDR3 reads CASSEYGLNTGELFF. CDR3 bases: TGTGCCAGCAGTGAATACGGCCTGAACACCGGGGAGCTGTTTTTT.